Each of the 11 T cell receptor beta chains below was sequenced from the same sample in a study of cytomegalovirus exposure and HLA in healthy donors. PCR employed 60 Vbeta and 13 Jbeta primers. TCRdb's table, derived via immunoSEQ multiplex PCR, lists solely in-frame clones and lacks some. This sample contains around 78,000 clones. The sequenced material came from PBMCs. The receptors shown here come from a man in his late teens or twenties in good health and CMV-seropositive.

This sequence joins TRBV5-6 and TRBJ1-2; 7 bases match TRBD1. The CDR3 loop spans 14 amino acids. J was trimmed by 4 bases and V by 3 bases; bases with no gene match: 6. Germline CDR1 reads SGHDT; CDR2 reads YYEEEE. CDR3 loop: CASSWGDSLYGYTF. CDR3 nucleotide sequence: TGTGCCAGCAGCTGGGGGGACAGTCTCTATGGCTACACCTTC.

The V call is TRBV9, the J call TRBJ2-5, with TRBD1 identical over 9 bases. V trimming: 0 bases; J trimming: 3 bases; junction bases outside the gene matches: 6. Germline loops: CDR1 SGDLS, CDR2 YYNGEE. The CDR3 consists of 16 residues. CDR3 bases: TGTGCCAGCAGCGTAGCTACCGGACAGGGGAAAGAGACCCAGTACTTC. It is translated as CASSVATGQGKETQYF.

The rearrangement links TRBV2 to TRBJ2-2, with D possibly TRBD2 on 6 matching bases. In germline, CDR1 is SNHLY, CDR2 FYNNEI. The germline V and J ends were trimmed by 4 bases and 7 bases, with 13 bases remaining between them. This CDR3 comprises 14 residues. The CDR3 nucleotides read TGTGCCAGCAGTGTACTAGCCCGCAACGGGGAGCTGTTTTTT. Its translation is CASSVLARNGELFF.

The rearrangement joins TRBV11-2 to TRBJ2-7; unclear D gene. Trimming removed 4 bases at V and 3 bases at J, with 7 bases between. The germline V gene has CDR1 SGHAT and CDR2 FQNNGV. The CDR3 has 12 amino acids. This chain's CDR3 is CASSSSFYEQYF. The CDR3, as DNA: TGTGCCAGCAGCTCCAGTTTCTACGAGCAGTACTTC. Combining the CDR3 with reference TRBV11-2 and TRBJ2-7 gives the whole variable domain EAGVAQSPRYKIIEKRQSVAFWCNPISGHATLYWYQQILGQGPKLLIQFQNNGVVDDSQLPKDRFSAERLKGVDSTLKIQPAKLEDSAVYLCASSSSFYEQYFGPGTRLTVT.

The CDR3 nucleotides are TGTGCCAGCAGCCCCCGGACAGGGGGTAACACTGAAGCTTTCTTT. Amino acids: CASSPRTGGNTEAFF. The chain is built from TRBV28 and TRBJ1-1, with 10 bases identical to TRBD1. CDR1 is MDHEN and CDR2 is SYDVKM in the germline V gene. The J segment lost 2 bases and the V segment lost 6 bases, leaving 6 bases of the junction unmatched. This CDR3 has 15 amino acids.

With respect to this clone: The junction shows a germline mismatch at one end, possibly a read error. The same CDR3 arises from other DNA sequences in this sample as well. The chain combines TRBV19 with TRBJ1-6, with 8 bases fitting TRBD1. The CDR3 spans 14 residues. From germline, CDR1 is LNHDA and CDR2 SQIVND (reference sequence). CDR3 bases: TGTGCCAGTAGTAGCGGACAGGGAAGCTCACCCCTTCACTTT. It encodes CASSSGQGSSPLHF.

The chain uses TRBV19 and TRBJ2-1; possible D gene TRBD2, 5 bases. Trimming cost V 5 bases and J 8 bases, with 16 bases left between them. CDR3 size: 14 residues. Germline-derived CDR1 and CDR2 are LNHDA and SQIVND (reference sequence). The CDR3 sequence: CASSPLTISHEQFF. CDR3 nucleotides: TGTGCCAGTAGTCCCCTGACTATCAGCCATGAGCAGTTCTTC.

The CDR3 is CASQGQDNSPLHF. CDR3 nucleotides: TGTGCCAGCCAGGGACAGGATAATTCACCCCTCCACTTT. The rearrangement links TRBV19 to TRBJ1-6; 8 nucleotides line up with TRBD1. Germline CDR1 reads LNHDA; CDR2 reads SQIVND (reference sequence). CDR3 length: 13 amino acids. Losses at the gene ends were 9 bases for V and 5 bases for J; bases not matched to a gene: 3.

The rearrangement joins TRBV27 to TRBJ2-7; 7 positions agree with TRBD1. Germline trimming cut 5 bases from V and 4 bases from J; bases unmatched to any gene: 8. CDR1 and CDR2 from the germline V gene are MNHEY and SMNVEV (reference sequence). The CDR3 has 14 residues. The CDR3 DNA is TGTGCCAGCAGTCCGACCCTGGACAGGTACGAGCAGTACTTC. This codes for CASSPTLDRYEQYF.

This chain links TRBV29-1 with TRBJ1-2; 10 bases fit TRBD1. The CDR3 extends over 14 amino acids. V shed 7 bases, J shed 2 bases, and the junction held 7 bases outside the gene matches. Germline CDR1 is SQVTM and CDR2 is ANQGSEA. In nucleotides, the CDR3 is TGCAGCGATCTTGACAGGGGGCGCAACTATGGCTACACCTTC. As protein: CSDLDRGRNYGYTF.

This chain connects TRBV5-1 to TRBJ1-4; 9 bases align to TRBD1. Losses at the gene ends were 2 bases for V and 5 bases for J; bases not matched to a gene: 7. The CDR3 sequence is 16 residues long. In germline, CDR1 is SGHRS, CDR2 YFSETQ. The DNA for the CDR3 is TGCGCCAGCAGCTTCTACCGACAGGGGGGGAATGAAAAACTGTTTTTT. This codes for CASSFYRQGGNEKLFF.